This T cell receptor (beta chain) was found in a study of T-cell reconstitution after alpha-beta-depleted transplantation in children. A library of TCRbeta sequences, prepared with unique molecular identifiers, was generated. From the PCR reads, TCRdb called clonotypes with MiXCR, one entry per CDR3 protein. The repertoire holds about 640,000 distinct CDR3 sequences, with 16% as singletons. This clonotype originated in a human donor who donated a stem cell graft to a child with acute myeloid leukemia. Sample: PBMCs from the stem cell graft donor, taken from the stem cell graft.

CDR3 protein: CATSRRGENRETQYF. CDR3 nucleotide sequence: TGTGCCACCAGCAGGAGGGGGGAGAATCGGGAGACCCAGTACTTC. V is TRBV15 and J is TRBJ2-5, with D perhaps being TRBD1 or TRBD2 (6 bases each). Trimming shortened V by 3 bases and J by 5 bases, and 16 bases separated the two germline ends. The CDR3 totals 15 residues. In germline, CDR1 is LNHNV, CDR2 YYDKDF (reference sequence). Variable domain in full (rest from reference TRBV15 and TRBJ2-5): DAMVIQNPRYQVTQFGKPVTLSCSQTLNHNVMYWYQQKSSQAPKLLFHYYDKDFNNEADTPDNFQSRRPNTSFCFLDIRSPGLGDTAMYLCATSRRGENRETQYFGPGTRLLVL.